Shown below are 13 T cell receptor beta chains from a single sample sequenced in a study of PD-1 blockade in classical Hodgkin lymphoma. Time point described: cycle 4 day 1 (C4D1), after five to seven weeks of nivolumab. Following autologous stem cell transplantation, relapse occurred in every patient, and exposure to brentuximab vedotin varied. Measured with immunoSEQ multiplex PCR; TCRdb has only the in-frame clones, and not every one. The table shows around 60,000 clones, with approximately 90% occurring only once. The sample consisted of peripheral blood mononuclear cells (PBMCs), taken before the fourth cycle of nivolumab. The receptors stem from a human donor with classical Hodgkin lymphoma.

The chain carries TRBV4-1 and TRBJ1-2; no firm D call. The V gene lost 4 bases and the J gene lost 8 bases, with 17 bases spanning the gap. This CDR3 has 14 residues. Germline lookup yields CDR1 MGHRA and CDR2 YSYEKL. CDR3 loop: CASSPREATIGYTF. The CDR3 region has the DNA TGCGCCAGCAGCCCCAGAGAAGCGACTATCGGCTACACCTTC.

This rearrangement joins TRBV10-1 to TRBJ2-7; TRBD1 is a possible D gene (6 bases). The CDR3 totals 15 residues. V gave up 7 bases and J gave up 3 bases, with 19 bases separating them. Germline assignment: CDR1 WNHNN and CDR2 SYGVQD (reference sequence). The CDR3 reads CASKGQPLDHYEQYF. The CDR3 DNA reads as TGCGCCAGCAAAGGACAGCCCCTAGATCACTACGAGCAGTACTTC.

This clone turned up a few times. The chain couples TRBV30 to TRBJ1-6; maybe TRBD1 (5 bases). Deletions cut 6 bases from V and 0 bases from J, with 9 bases between. CDR1 and CDR2 (germline): GTSNPN, SVGIG (reference sequence). CDR3 size: 14 residues. The CDR3 sequence is CACRQSSYNSPLHF. In nucleotides, the CDR3 is TGTGCCTGCAGACAGAGCTCCTATAATTCACCCCTCCACTTT.

V gene TRBV5-4 combines with J gene TRBJ2-1; 12 nucleotides match TRBD2. Trimming at V came to 3 bases and at J to 2 bases, leaving 9 bases not matched to a gene. The CDR3 is 18 amino acids. CDR1 SGHNT and CDR2 YYREEE come from the germline V gene (reference sequence). CDR3 region: CASSSPLSSGGAYNEQFF. DNA for the CDR3: TGTGCCAGCAGCTCCCCATTGTCTAGCGGGGGGGCCTACAATGAGCAGTTCTTC. The full variable domain, in which reference TRBV5-4 and TRBJ2-1 provide the parts outside the CDR3, is ETGVTQSPTHLIKTRGQQVTLRCSSQSGHNTVSWYQQALGQGPQFIFQYYREEENGRGNFPPRFSGLQFPNYSSELNVNALELDDSALYLCASSSPLSSGGAYNEQFFGPGTRLTVL.

The genes are TRBV19 and TRBJ1-2; D perhaps matches TRBD1 (6 bases). Germline values: CDR1 LNHDA, CDR2 SQIVND (reference sequence). Between the trimmed V and J ends, which lost 1 base and 6 bases, there was a span of 9 bases. The CDR3 runs 13 residues. The CDR3 reads CASSIGSGDGYTF. The CDR3 DNA is TGTGCCAGTAGTATAGGTTCAGGGGATGGCTACACCTTC.

The chain is built from TRBV7-9 and TRBJ2-7; the match to TRBD1 covers 7 bases. The germline CDR1 and CDR2 sequences are SEHNR and FQNEAQ (reference sequence). The CDR3 sequence is 16 residues long. The junction had 6 bases not matched to a gene; V was cut back by 1 base and J by 0 bases. The CDR3 DNA follows: TGTGCCAGCAGCTTAGTAGGGGACAGCAACTCCTACGAGCAGTACTTC. Its translation: CASSLVGDSNSYEQYF.

The chain combines TRBV7-3 with TRBJ1-5; D call uncertain. Germline V gene sequence: CDR1 SGHTA, CDR2 FQGTGA. The CDR3 covers 15 residues. V dropped 2 bases and J dropped 0 bases, with 8 bases sitting between them. The CDR3 region is CASSLSGGSNQPQHF. In DNA form, the CDR3 reads TGTGCCAGCAGCTTATCCGGCGGTAGCAATCAGCCCCAGCATTTT.

V and J are TRBV5-1 and TRBJ2-1; 9 positions match TRBD2. Germline V gene sequence: CDR1 SGHRS, CDR2 YFSETQ. The length of the CDR3 is 16 residues. V shed 2 bases, J shed 4 bases, and the junction held 7 bases outside the gene matches. The CDR3 nucleotides are TGCGCCAGCAGCTTCCTTACTAGCGGGCCTTACAATGAGCAGTTCTTC. Its translation is CASSFLTSGPYNEQFF.

The chain is built from TRBV5-1 and TRBJ1-5; the D gene is possibly TRBD1 (6 bases). Trimming took off 4 bases at V and 7 bases at J, with 18 bases between the two ends. Germline loops: CDR1 SGHRS, CDR2 YFSETQ. The CDR3 runs to 15 residues. CDR3 nucleotides: TGCGCCAGCAGCCCCATCGGGGGGGCGGGCCAGCCCCAGCATTTT. Amino acid sequence: CASSPIGGAGQPQHF.

The rearrangement joins TRBV30 to TRBJ2-5, with 8 bases identical to TRBD2. With V trimmed by 0 bases and J by 5 bases, 11 bases remained unmatched. The germline V gene encodes CDR1 GTSNPN and CDR2 SVGIG (reference sequence). This CDR3 comprises 16 residues. The CDR3 reads CAWSVAGGVVWETQYF. The DNA of the CDR3 is TGTGCCTGGAGTGTCGCGGGGGGAGTCGTGTGGGAGACCCAGTACTTC.

The chain combines TRBV5-1 with TRBJ2-2; tentative D call: TRBD2 (7 bases). This CDR3 has 14 residues. Germline V gives CDR1 SGHRS, CDR2 YFSETQ. The V end was cut by 6 bases, the J end by 3 bases, with 12 bases between. Here the CDR3 reads CASKGGADTGELFF. CDR3 coding DNA: TGCGCCAGCAAGGGGGGGGCCGACACCGGGGAGCTGTTTTTT.

The genes are TRBV28 and TRBJ2-5; TRBD1 matches 8 bases. CDR1 is MDHEN, CDR2 SYDVKM, per germline. V was clipped by 7 bases and J by 5 bases; unmatched bases: 18. The CDR3 spans 17 residues. The CDR3 sequence is CASTIATSGGFGETQYF. The CDR3 bases are TGTGCCAGCACTATAGCGACTTCAGGGGGCTTCGGGGAGACCCAGTACTTC.

The CDR3 loop is CASRPAGASGGYEQYF. CDR3 DNA: TGTGCCAGCAGACCCGCCGGGGCTAGCGGGGGCTACGAGCAGTACTTC. V gene TRBV28 combines with J gene TRBJ2-7; 10 bases are a match to TRBD2. Trimming removed 6 bases from V and 3 bases from J; junction bases left unmatched: 11. Per the germline V gene, CDR1 is MDHEN and CDR2 is SYDVKM. The CDR3 is made up of 16 amino acids.